This T cell receptor beta chain is drawn from a study of T-cell reconstitution after alpha-beta-depleted transplantation in children. Preparation of the TCRbeta library used unique molecular identifiers. MiXCR, applied by TCRdb to the PCR reads, yields one record per CDR3 protein. The profile covers about 540,000 distinct CDR3 sequences, with approximately 20% appearing a single time and roughly 3.3% taken by the ten largest. Germline values: CDR1 MNHEY, CDR2 SMNVEV (reference sequence). V lost 5 bases and J lost 9, with 20 bases in between. The CDR3 has 14 amino acids. In its sample, this clonotype was seen a few times.

Source: PBMCs from the stem cell graft donor, taken from the stem cell graft. The source of this sequence is a human donor who donated a stem cell graft to a child with acute lymphoblastic leukemia. This chain connects TRBV27 to TRBJ2-7; D is possibly TRBD2 (6 bases). This CDR3 is CASSTLPGLNLQYF. In nucleotides, the CDR3 is TGTGCCAGCAGTACCCTCCCGGGACTTAACCTGCAGTACTTC.